The 21 T cell receptor beta chains below come from one sample, sequenced in a study of a mutant IDH1 vaccine in newly diagnosed glioma. Time point given: week 11, during vaccination. It was 300 ug of mutant IDH1 20-mer peptide that made up each vaccine dose, given with topical imiquimod. Their antigens remain unidentified. Repertoires were generated with immunoSEQ multiplex PCR, while TCRdb's copy carries only in-frame clones and drops some. The sample has some 26,000 clones; about 70% are singletons. The source was peripheral blood mononuclear cells (PBMCs), collected from a glioma patient whose treatment included an IDH1 peptide vaccine. The source is a man younger than 35 with glioma. Some clones in this sample may be carry-over from other donors' samples.

This chain links TRBV9 with TRBJ2-1, with 13 bases aligning to TRBD2. In germline, CDR1 is SGDLS, CDR2 YYNGEE. With V trimmed by 4 bases and J by 9 bases, 7 bases remained unmatched. The CDR3 is made up of 15 amino acids. The CDR3 DNA reads TGTGCCAGCAGCTACCGGACTAGCGGGAGTAGTGAGCAGTTCTTC. Translating it yields CASSYRTSGSSEQFF.

This clone has only one observation. V and J are TRBV7-9 and TRBJ2-5; TRBD1 or TRBD2 may be the D gene (5 bases each). The J call may not be correct, given that the DNA end is closer to TRBJ2-7. Germline lookup yields CDR1 SEHNR and CDR2 FQNEAQ (reference sequence). The CDR3 has 15 residues. The CDR3 nucleotides are TGTGCCAGCAGCTACGGATACGGGGACCATTACGAGCAGTACTTC. As protein: CASSYGYGDHYEQYF.

The rearrangement links TRBV7-2 to TRBJ2-7; 9 nucleotides align to TRBD1. From germline, CDR1 is SGHTA and CDR2 FQGNSA. There are 16 residues in the CDR3. The trim removed 4 bases at V and 4 bases at J, leaving 11 bases unmatched. CDR3 amino acids: CASSSRAGTGKYEQYF. CDR3 coding DNA: TGTGCCAGCAGCTCCCGGGCCGGGACAGGGAAGTACGAGCAGTACTTC. Based on the CDR3 plus reference TRBV7-2 and TRBJ2-7, the full variable domain is GAGVSQSPSNKVTEKGKDVELRCDPISGHTALYWYRQSLGQGLEFLIYFQGNSAPDKSGLPSDRFSAERTGGSVSTLTIQRTQQEDSAVYLCASSSRAGTGKYEQYFGPGTRLTVT.

Only a few counts were recorded for this clone. The chain links TRBV5-1 to TRBJ1-2; TRBD1 matches 11 bases. CDR3 size: 14 residues. The J segment lost 7 bases and the V segment lost 4 bases, leaving 6 bases of the junction unmatched. Germline CDR1 reads SGHRS; CDR2 reads YFSETQ. In DNA, the CDR3 is TGCGCCAGCAGCCCTGGACAGGGGGCAGGTGGCTACACCTTC. It codes for CASSPGQGAGGYTF.

V usage is TRBV5-6 and J usage is TRBJ2-1; TRBD2 matches 13 bases. CDR1 is SGHDT, CDR2 YYEEEE, per germline. J gave up 8 bases and V 4 bases, and 6 bases lay outside the gene matches. The CDR3 contains 15 residues. In nucleotides, the CDR3 is TGTGCCAGCAGCCGGGGACTAGCGGGAATCGATGAGCAGTTCTTC. This gives the protein CASSRGLAGIDEQFF.

The CDR3 here is CAISDDPPGGTEAFF. The CDR3 region has the DNA TGTGCCATCAGTGACGACCCACCGGGCGGCACTGAAGCTTTCTTT. V usage is TRBV10-3 and J usage is TRBJ1-1; D is uncertain. Between the trimmed V and J ends, which lost 3 bases and 4 bases, there was a span of 15 bases. The V gene's germline CDR1 is ENHRY and CDR2 SYGVKD. The CDR3 sequence is 15 residues long.

The rearrangement uses TRBV10-3 and TRBJ2-7; D is perhaps TRBD2 (5 bases). V was shortened by 5 bases and J by 9 bases, with 11 bases between the two germline ends. Germline loops: CDR1 ENHRY, CDR2 SYGVKD. There are 11 residues in the CDR3. The CDR3, as DNA: TGTGCCATCAGTAATGGTGGAGGGCAGTACTTC. It yields the protein CAISNGGGQYF.

The chain employs TRBV4-1 and TRBJ2-7; 8 nucleotides line up with TRBD1. The CDR3 has 15 amino acids. With V trimmed by 3 bases and J by 1 base, 5 bases remained unmatched. CDR1 MGHRA and CDR2 YSYEKL come from the germline V gene. CDR3 sequence reads: CASSQLQGGSYEQYF. The CDR3 bases are TGCGCCAGCAGCCAGTTACAGGGGGGTTCCTACGAGCAGTACTTC.

The chain links TRBV18 to TRBJ1-5, with D tentatively TRBD1 (6 bases). The CDR3 extends over 15 amino acids. Germline V gene data show CDR1 as KGHSH and CDR2 as LQKENI. V was pared by 5 bases and J by 0 bases, with 11 bases between. CDR3 amino acids: CASSGTQASNQPQHF. The CDR3 DNA sequence: TGTGCCAGCTCAGGGACACAAGCTAGCAATCAGCCCCAGCATTTT.

In nucleotides, the CDR3 is TGTGCCTGGGTACTAGCGGGACTCTACAATGAGCAGTTCTTC. Amino acids: CAWVLAGLYNEQFF. The V call is TRBV30, the J call TRBJ2-1, with TRBD2 matching over 10 bases. There are 14 residues in the CDR3. V dropped 5 bases and J dropped 3; count of bases not matched to a gene: 4. The germline gives CDR1 GTSNPN, CDR2 SVGIG (reference sequence). Full variable domain (outside the CDR3, taken from reference TRBV30 and TRBJ2-1): SQTIHQWPATLVQPVGSPLSLECTVEGTSNPNLYWYRQAAGRGLQLLFYSVGIGQISSEVPQNLSASRPQDRQFILSSKKLLLSDSGFYLCAWVLAGLYNEQFFGPGTRLTVL.

The chain uses TRBV30 and TRBJ1-2; 8 bases match TRBD1. CDR3 size: 13 residues. CDR1 is GTSNPN and CDR2 is SVGIG in the germline V gene (reference sequence). V shed 5 bases, J shed 4 bases, and the junction held 6 bases outside the gene matches. The CDR3: CAWFRGRGYGYTF. The CDR3 nucleotides are TGTGCCTGGTTCAGGGGGCGCGGCTATGGCTACACCTTC.

The chain is built from TRBV7-9 and TRBJ1-2; D is unresolved. The CDR3 extends over 12 amino acids. The germline gives CDR1 SEHNR, CDR2 FQNEAQ (reference sequence). V gave up 1 base and J gave up 8 bases, with 8 bases separating them. For the CDR3, the DNA is TGTGCCAGCAGCTTAGGTTTTGCAGGCTACACCTTC. Protein: CASSLGFAGYTF.

V gene TRBV29-1 combines with J gene TRBJ1-2, with D uncertain. Trimming removed 1 base at V and 2 bases at J, with 17 bases between. Germline CDR1 is SQVTM and CDR2 is ANQGSEA. The CDR3 has 16 amino acids. CDR3 in DNA: TGCAGCGTTGAAGGGTACGCTCAAGACGTAAACTATGGCTACACCTTC. Protein: CSVEGYAQDVNYGYTF.

The rearrangement uses TRBV4-2 and TRBJ2-2; TRBD2 aligns across 11 bases. Germline V gene sequence: CDR1 LGHNA, CDR2 YNFKEQ. With 3 bases clipped from V and 10 bases from J, the junction kept 16 bases outside the gene matches. The CDR3 loop spans 18 amino acids. The CDR3 loop is CASSQPGGSGRVIEELFF. The CDR3 region has the DNA TGTGCCAGCAGCCAGCCTGGGGGTAGCGGGAGGGTAATCGAGGAGCTGTTTTTT.

This clone was seen a few times. V usage is TRBV10-3 and J usage is TRBJ2-7; D may be TRBD1 (5 bases). The CDR3 runs to 13 residues. Per the germline V gene, CDR1 is ENHRY and CDR2 is SYGVKD. V lost 6 bases and J 1 base, leaving 10 bases between the germline ends. The DNA for the CDR3 is TGTGCCATCAGAGGGGCAGGTTCCTACGAGCAGTACTTC. It translates to CAIRGAGSYEQYF.

This clone was seen only once. This chain uses TRBV4-1 with TRBJ2-2, with D unclear. Trimming shortened V by 0 bases and J by 7 bases, and 12 bases separated the two germline ends. CDR1 MGHRA and CDR2 YSYEKL come from the germline V gene. This CDR3 region has 15 residues. CDR3 loop: CASSQDVALGGELFF. The CDR3, as DNA: TGCGCCAGCAGCCAAGACGTCGCCCTCGGCGGGGAGCTGTTTTTT.

The V and J genes are TRBV7-2 and TRBJ1-1, with D perhaps TRBD1 (5 bases). Trimming shortened V by 1 base and J by 1 base, and 13 bases separated the two germline ends. Germline CDR1 SGHTA, CDR2 FQGNSA. The CDR3 consists of 16 residues. CDR3 residues: CASSLDIGRGNTEAFF. CDR3 DNA: TGTGCCAGCAGCTTAGATATTGGTAGGGGGAACACTGAAGCTTTCTTT.

This chain uses TRBV5-6 with TRBJ1-5; 7 nucleotides align to TRBD1. The CDR3 spans 16 residues. Germline-derived CDR1 and CDR2 are SGHDT and YYEEEE. The junction had 11 bases not matched to a gene; V was cut back by 1 base and J by 7 bases. The CDR3 region is CASSLRTTGVEQPQHF. Written as DNA, the CDR3 is TGTGCCAGCAGCTTGCGGACTACAGGGGTTGAGCAGCCCCAGCATTTT.

The V call is TRBV30, the J call TRBJ1-1; D not resolved. The CDR3 is made up of 15 amino acids. The germline CDR1 and CDR2 sequences are GTSNPN and SVGIG (reference sequence). The V end lost 3 bases, the J end lost 1 base, and 15 bases lay between the germline ends. CDR3: CAWSGPTGWNTEAFF. In nucleotides, the CDR3 is TGTGCCTGGAGCGGCCCTACGGGGTGGAACACTGAAGCTTTCTTT. Variable domain in full (rest from reference TRBV30 and TRBJ1-1): SQTIHQWPATLVQPVGSPLSLECTVEGTSNPNLYWYRQAAGRGLQLLFYSVGIGQISSEVPQNLSASRPQDRQFILSSKKLLLSDSGFYLCAWSGPTGWNTEAFFGQGTRLTVV.

The chain employs TRBV5-1 and TRBJ1-5; D gene unclear. The CDR3 has 15 amino acids. CDR1 and CDR2 (germline): SGHRS, YFSETQ. Trimming pared 0 bases from V and 7 bases from J, leaving 14 bases between. CDR3 in DNA: TGCGCCAGCAGCTTGGGGTCGGGATCCGGGCAGCCCCAGCATTTT. This translates into CASSLGSGSGQPQHF.

CDR3 sequence (DNA): TGTGCCAGCAGCGGGCGGGTGGTCACAGATACGCAGTATTTT. It yields the protein CASSGRVVTDTQYF. V and J are TRBV9 and TRBJ2-3, with a tentative D call TRBD2 (5 bases). The length of the CDR3 is 14 residues. V lost 3 bases and J 2 bases, leaving 10 bases between the germline ends. Germline CDR1 is SGDLS and CDR2 is YYNGEE.